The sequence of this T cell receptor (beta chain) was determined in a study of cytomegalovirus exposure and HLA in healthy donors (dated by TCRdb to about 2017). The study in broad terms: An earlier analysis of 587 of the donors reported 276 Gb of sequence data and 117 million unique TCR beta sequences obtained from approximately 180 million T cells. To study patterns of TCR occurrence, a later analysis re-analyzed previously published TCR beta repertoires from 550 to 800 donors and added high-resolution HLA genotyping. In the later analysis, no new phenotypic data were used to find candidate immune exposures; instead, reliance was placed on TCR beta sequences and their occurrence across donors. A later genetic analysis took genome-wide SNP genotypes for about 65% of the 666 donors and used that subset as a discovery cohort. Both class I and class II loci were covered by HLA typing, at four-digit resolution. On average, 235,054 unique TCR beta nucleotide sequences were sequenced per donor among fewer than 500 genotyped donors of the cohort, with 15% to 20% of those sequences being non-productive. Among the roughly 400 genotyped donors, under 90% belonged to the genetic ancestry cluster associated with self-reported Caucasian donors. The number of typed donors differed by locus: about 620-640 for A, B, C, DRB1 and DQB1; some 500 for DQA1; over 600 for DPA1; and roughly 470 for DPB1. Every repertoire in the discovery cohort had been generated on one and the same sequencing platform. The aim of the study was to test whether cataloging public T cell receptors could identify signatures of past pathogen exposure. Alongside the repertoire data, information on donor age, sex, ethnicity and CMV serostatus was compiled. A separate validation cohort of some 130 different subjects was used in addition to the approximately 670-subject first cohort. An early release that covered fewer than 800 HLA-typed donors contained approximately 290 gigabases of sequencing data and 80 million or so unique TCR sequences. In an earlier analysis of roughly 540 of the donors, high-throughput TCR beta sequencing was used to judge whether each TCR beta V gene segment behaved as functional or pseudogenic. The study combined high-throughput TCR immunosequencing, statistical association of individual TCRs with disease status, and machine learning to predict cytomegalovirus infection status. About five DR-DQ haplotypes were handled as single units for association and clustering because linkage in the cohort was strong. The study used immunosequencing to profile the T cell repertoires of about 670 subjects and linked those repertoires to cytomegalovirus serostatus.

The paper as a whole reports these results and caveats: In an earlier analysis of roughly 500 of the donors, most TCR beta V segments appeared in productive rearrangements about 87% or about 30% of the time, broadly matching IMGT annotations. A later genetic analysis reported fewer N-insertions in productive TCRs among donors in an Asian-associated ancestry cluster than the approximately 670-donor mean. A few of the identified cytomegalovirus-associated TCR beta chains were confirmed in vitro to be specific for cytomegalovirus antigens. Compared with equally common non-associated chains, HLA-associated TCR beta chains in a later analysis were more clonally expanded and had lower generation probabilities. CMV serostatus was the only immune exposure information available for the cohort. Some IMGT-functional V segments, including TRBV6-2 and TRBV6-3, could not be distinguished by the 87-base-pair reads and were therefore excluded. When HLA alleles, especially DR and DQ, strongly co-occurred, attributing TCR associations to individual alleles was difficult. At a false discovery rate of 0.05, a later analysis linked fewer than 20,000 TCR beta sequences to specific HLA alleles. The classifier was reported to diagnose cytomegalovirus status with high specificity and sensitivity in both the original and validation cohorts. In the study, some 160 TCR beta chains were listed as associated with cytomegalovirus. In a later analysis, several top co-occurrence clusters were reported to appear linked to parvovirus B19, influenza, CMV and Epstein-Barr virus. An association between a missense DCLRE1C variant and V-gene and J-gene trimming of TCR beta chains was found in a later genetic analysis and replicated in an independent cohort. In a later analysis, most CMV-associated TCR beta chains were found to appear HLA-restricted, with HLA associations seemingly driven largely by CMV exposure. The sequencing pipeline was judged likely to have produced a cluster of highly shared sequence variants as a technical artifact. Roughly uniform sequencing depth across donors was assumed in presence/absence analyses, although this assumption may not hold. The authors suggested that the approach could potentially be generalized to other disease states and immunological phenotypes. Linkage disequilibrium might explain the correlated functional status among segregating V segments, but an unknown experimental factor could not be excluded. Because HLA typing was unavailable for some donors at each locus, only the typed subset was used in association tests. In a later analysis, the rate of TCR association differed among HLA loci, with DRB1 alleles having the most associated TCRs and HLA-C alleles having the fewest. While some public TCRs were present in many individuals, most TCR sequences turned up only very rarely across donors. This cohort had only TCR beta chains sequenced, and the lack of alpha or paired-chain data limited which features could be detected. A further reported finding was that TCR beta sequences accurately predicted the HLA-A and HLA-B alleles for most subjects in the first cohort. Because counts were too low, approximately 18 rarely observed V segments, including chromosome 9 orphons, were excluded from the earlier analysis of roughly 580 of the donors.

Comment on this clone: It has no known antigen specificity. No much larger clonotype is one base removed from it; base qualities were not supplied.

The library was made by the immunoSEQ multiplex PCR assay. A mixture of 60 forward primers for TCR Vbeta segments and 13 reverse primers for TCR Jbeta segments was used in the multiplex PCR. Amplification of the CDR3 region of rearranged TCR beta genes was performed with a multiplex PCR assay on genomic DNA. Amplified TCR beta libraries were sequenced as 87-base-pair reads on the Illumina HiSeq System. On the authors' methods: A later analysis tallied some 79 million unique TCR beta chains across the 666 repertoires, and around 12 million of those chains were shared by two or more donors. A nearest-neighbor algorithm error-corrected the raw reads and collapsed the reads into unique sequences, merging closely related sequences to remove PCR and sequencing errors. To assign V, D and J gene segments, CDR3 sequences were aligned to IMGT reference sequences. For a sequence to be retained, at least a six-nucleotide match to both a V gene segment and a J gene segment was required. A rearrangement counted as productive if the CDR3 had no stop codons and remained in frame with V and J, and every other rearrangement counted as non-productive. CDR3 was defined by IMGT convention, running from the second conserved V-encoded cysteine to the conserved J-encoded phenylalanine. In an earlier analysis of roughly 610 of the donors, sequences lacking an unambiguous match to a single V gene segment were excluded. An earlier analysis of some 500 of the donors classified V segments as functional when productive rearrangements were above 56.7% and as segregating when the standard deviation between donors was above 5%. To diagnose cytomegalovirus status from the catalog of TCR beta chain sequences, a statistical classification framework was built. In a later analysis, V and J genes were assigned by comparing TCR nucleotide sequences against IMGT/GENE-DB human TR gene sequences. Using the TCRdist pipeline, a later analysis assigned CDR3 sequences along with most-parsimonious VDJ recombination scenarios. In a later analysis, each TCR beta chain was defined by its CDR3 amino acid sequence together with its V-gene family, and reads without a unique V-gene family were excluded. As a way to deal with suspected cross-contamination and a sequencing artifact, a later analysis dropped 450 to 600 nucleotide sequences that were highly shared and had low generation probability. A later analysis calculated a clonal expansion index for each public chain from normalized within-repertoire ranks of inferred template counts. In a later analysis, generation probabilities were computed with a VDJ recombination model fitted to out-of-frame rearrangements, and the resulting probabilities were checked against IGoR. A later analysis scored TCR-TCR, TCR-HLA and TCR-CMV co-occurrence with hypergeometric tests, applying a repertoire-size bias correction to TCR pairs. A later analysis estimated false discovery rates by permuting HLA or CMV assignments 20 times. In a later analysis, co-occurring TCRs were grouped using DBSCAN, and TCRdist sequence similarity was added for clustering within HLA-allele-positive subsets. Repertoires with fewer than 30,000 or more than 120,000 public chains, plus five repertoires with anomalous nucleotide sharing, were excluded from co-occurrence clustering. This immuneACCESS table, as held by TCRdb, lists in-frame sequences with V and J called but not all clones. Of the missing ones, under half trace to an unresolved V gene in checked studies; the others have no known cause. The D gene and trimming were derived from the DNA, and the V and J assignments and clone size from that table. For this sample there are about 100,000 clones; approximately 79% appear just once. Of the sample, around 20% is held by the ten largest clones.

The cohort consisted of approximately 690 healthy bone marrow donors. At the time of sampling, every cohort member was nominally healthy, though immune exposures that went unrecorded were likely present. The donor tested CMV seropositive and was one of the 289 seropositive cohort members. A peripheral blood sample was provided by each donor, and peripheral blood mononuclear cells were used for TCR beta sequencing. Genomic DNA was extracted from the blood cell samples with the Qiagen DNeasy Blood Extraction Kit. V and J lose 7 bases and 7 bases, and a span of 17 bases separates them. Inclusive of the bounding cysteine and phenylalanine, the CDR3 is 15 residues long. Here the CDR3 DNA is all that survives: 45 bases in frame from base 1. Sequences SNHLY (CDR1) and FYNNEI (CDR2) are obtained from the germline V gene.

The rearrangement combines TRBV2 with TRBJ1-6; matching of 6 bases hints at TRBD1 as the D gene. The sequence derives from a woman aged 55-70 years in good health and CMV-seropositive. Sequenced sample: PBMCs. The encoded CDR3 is CASTERGSRNSPLHF. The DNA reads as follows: TGTGCCAGCACCGAAAGGGGGTCCCGAAATTCACCCCTCCACTTT. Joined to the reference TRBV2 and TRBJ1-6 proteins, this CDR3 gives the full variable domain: EPEVTQTPSHQVTQMGQEVILRCVPISNHLYFYWYRQILGQKVEFLVSFYNNEISEKSEIFDDQFSVERPDGSNFTLKIRSTKLEDSAMYFCASTERGSRNSPLHFGNGTRLTVT.